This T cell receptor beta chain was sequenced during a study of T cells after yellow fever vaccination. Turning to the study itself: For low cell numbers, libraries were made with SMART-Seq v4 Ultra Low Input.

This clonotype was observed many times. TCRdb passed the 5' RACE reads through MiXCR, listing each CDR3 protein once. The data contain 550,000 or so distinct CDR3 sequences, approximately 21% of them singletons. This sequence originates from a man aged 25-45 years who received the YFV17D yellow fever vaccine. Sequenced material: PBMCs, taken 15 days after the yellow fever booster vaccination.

CDR3 in DNA: TGTGCCAGCAGCCTCGGACAGGGACAAAATGGCTACACCTTC. This translates into CASSLGQGQNGYTF. V and J are TRBV7-9 and TRBJ1-2, with 8 bases identical to TRBD1. This CDR3 has 14 residues. CDR1 and CDR2 (germline): SEHNR, FQNEAQ (reference sequence). The V and J ends lost 5 bases and 6 bases, in that order; junction bases with no gene match: 8.